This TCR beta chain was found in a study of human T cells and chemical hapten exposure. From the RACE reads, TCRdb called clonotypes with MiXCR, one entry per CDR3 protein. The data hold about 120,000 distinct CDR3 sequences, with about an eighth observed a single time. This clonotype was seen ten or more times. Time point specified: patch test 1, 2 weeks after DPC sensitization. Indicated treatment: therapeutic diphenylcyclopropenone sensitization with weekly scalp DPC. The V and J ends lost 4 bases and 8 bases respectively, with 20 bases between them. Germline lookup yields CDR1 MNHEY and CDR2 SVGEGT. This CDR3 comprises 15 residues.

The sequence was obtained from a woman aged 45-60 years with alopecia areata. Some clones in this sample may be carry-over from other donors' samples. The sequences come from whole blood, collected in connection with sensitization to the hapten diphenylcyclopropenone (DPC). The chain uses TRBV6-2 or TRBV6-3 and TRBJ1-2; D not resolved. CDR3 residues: CASSFTLDALGGYTF. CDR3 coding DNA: TGTGCCAGCAGTTTCACCCTGGACGCCCTGGGCGGCTACACCTTC.